One sample yielded the 22 T cell receptor beta chains listed below, sequenced in a study of T cell responses to AZD1222 COVID-19 vaccine. The protocol was immunoSEQ multiplex PCR, while the TCRdb copy is restricted to in-frame clones and leaves out a portion. The repertoire holds over 150,000 clones, with 90% as singletons. The specimen was peripheral blood, collected on day 0 of AZD1222 vaccination. Source of these receptors: an adult in good health.

In its sample, this clone was seen once. The chain employs TRBV4-2 and TRBJ2-3; 8 nucleotides align to TRBD1. CDR3 length equals 15 residues. Germline lookup yields CDR1 LGHNA and CDR2 YNFKEQ. The J segment lost 6 bases and the V segment lost 3 bases, leaving 8 bases of the junction unmatched. This chain's CDR3 is CASSQGRTGRDTQYF. The CDR3, as DNA: TGTGCCAGCAGCCAGGGGAGGACAGGGCGTGATACGCAGTATTTT.

V gene TRBV12-5 combines with J gene TRBJ2-5; D gene uncertain. Germline V gene sequence: CDR1 LGHNT, CDR2 FRNRAP. V lost 0 bases to trimming and J lost 5 bases, with 22 bases between them. The CDR3 consists of 18 residues. CDR3 loop: CASGLVPAPQFGQETQYF. The CDR3 DNA is TGTGCTAGTGGTTTGGTACCCGCCCCACAGTTTGGGCAGGAGACCCAGTACTTC.

The table lists this clone with a few counts. V usage is TRBV7-2 and J usage is TRBJ2-5; D is unresolved. The V gene's germline CDR1 is SGHTA and CDR2 FQGNSA. The CDR3 loop spans 16 amino acids. With 5 bases removed from V and 0 bases from J, the gap between germline ends came to 16 bases. The CDR3 bases are TGTGCCAGCAGCACGGGCCTACGAGTAAACCAAGAGACCCAGTACTTC. This sequence encodes CASSTGLRVNQETQYF.

This chain uses TRBV6-6 with TRBJ2-1; the match to TRBD1 covers 11 bases. J gave up 10 bases and V 0 bases, and 2 bases lay outside the gene matches. Germline CDR1 is MNHNY and CDR2 is SVGAGI (reference sequence). The CDR3 extends over 14 amino acids. CDR3 sequence reads: CASSYSRTGGEQFF. The CDR3 DNA sequence: TGTGCCAGCAGTTACTCTAGGACAGGGGGCGAGCAGTTCTTC.

The chain couples TRBV6-5 to TRBJ2-1; no definite D call. Germline CDR1 reads MNHEY; CDR2 reads SVGAGI. V was pared by 7 bases and J by 7 bases, with 17 bases between. There are 14 residues in the CDR3. The CDR3: CASIPVGIQNEQFF. The CDR3 DNA sequence: TGTGCCAGCATTCCGGTAGGGATTCAGAATGAGCAGTTCTTC.

This sequence joins TRBV4-3 and TRBJ2-3; D is undetermined. Deletions cut 0 bases from V and 6 bases from J, with 7 bases between. The V gene's germline CDR1 is LGHNA and CDR2 YSLEER. This CDR3 spans 13 amino acids. The CDR3 spells CASSQDFWDTQYF. The CDR3 DNA reads TGCGCCAGCAGCCAAGATTTTTGGGATACGCAGTATTTT.

The chain has TRBV14 and TRBJ2-3, with D unresolved. CDR3 size: 14 residues. The V and J ends lost 1 base and 3 bases respectively, with 8 bases between them. Germline lookup yields CDR1 SGHDN and CDR2 FVKESK. The CDR3 DNA is TGTGCCAGCAGCCAAGTCGGTCTGACAGATACGCAGTATTTT. This gives the protein CASSQVGLTDTQYF.

The table lists this clone with a count of one. V gene TRBV9 combines with J gene TRBJ2-2; D is ambiguous. Per germline, CDR1 SGDLS and CDR2 YYNGEE. Trimming cost V 4 bases and J 6 bases, with 10 bases left between them. This CDR3 spans 13 amino acids. The CDR3 DNA reads TGTGCCAGCAGCTACGGACGGGCCGGGGAGCTGTTTTTT. Translated: CASSYGRAGELFF.

The J gene is TRBJ1-1, the V gene TRBV5-1, with D tentatively TRBD1 (6 bases). V was trimmed by 0 bases and J by 1 base, leaving 13 bases between them. The length of the CDR3 is 16 residues. The V gene's germline CDR1 is SGHRS and CDR2 YFSETQ. CDR3 region: CASSLAGDGSNTEAFF. The CDR3, as DNA: TGCGCCAGCAGCTTGGCAGGGGATGGGTCGAACACTGAAGCTTTCTTT.

The chain couples TRBV5-1 to TRBJ1-4; weak D call: TRBD1 (6 bases). Trimming shortened V by 4 bases and J by 7 bases, and 20 bases separated the two germline ends. Germline loops: CDR1 SGHRS, CDR2 YFSETQ. The CDR3 runs 16 residues. The CDR3 coding sequence is TGCGCCAGCAGCCCTAACTCAGGGGATCGGGGTGAAAAACTGTTTTTT. Translated: CASSPNSGDRGEKLFF.

The genes are TRBV4-3 and TRBJ2-3; 7 nucleotides align to TRBD2. Trimming cost V 0 bases and J 2 bases; bases outside gene matches: 14. The germline V gene has CDR1 LGHNA and CDR2 YSLEER. CDR3 length: 19 residues. As DNA, the CDR3 is TGCGCCAGCAGCCAAGAACCTACCCTTCGCGGGGGTATCACAGATACGCAGTATTTT. Protein: CASSQEPTLRGGITDTQYF.

The V and J genes are TRBV29-1 and TRBJ2-3; 11 bases fit TRBD2. The CDR3 is made up of 13 amino acids. V trimming: 7 bases; J trimming: 5 bases; junction bases outside the gene matches: 5. Germline assignment: CDR1 SQVTM and CDR2 ANQGSEA. CDR3 protein: CSATSGGGDTQYF. The CDR3 coding sequence is TGCAGCGCCACTAGCGGGGGCGGAGATACGCAGTATTTT.

As to this clone: Additional DNA sequences in this sample encode the identical CDR3. The CDR3 sequence: CASSSRGNTEAFF. The CDR3 DNA follows: TGTGCCAGCAGTTCCAGGGGGAACACTGAAGCTTTCTTT. This sequence joins TRBV27 and TRBJ1-1, with D possibly being TRBD1 (6 bases). The V gene's germline CDR1 is MNHEY and CDR2 SMNVEV (reference sequence). CDR3 length equals 13 residues. V shed 4 bases and J shed 1 base, with 7 bases lying between them.

The rearrangement uses TRBV24-1 and TRBJ2-2; 8 nucleotides align to TRBD2. Germline V lookup: CDR1 KGHDR, CDR2 SFDVKD. There are 14 residues in the CDR3. Germline trimming cut 5 bases from V and 5 bases from J; bases unmatched to any gene: 3. CDR3 bases: TGTGCCACCAGTGGGGCTAGCGGGACCGGGGAGCTGTTTTTT. Amino acid sequence: CATSGASGTGELFF.

The chain combines TRBV5-1 with TRBJ1-3; the D gene is possibly TRBD1 (6 bases). Germline V lookup: CDR1 SGHRS, CDR2 YFSETQ. CDR3 size: 15 residues. Between the trimmed V and J ends, which lost 4 bases and 0 bases, there was a span of 11 bases. CDR3 bases: TGCGCCAGCAGCGAACAGGGTGTCTCTGGAAACACCATATATTTT. Translation gives CASSEQGVSGNTIYF.

The chain combines TRBV12-5 with TRBJ2-1; maybe TRBD1 (6 bases). The V and J ends lost 7 bases and 8 bases respectively, with 21 bases between them. The CDR3 spans 15 residues. Germline V lookup: CDR1 LGHNT, CDR2 FRNRAP. The CDR3 DNA follows: TGTGCTAGTGCCCCCGGAGTTGCAGGGGTCGATGAGCAGTTCTTC. It encodes CASAPGVAGVDEQFF.

V gene TRBV7-2 combines with J gene TRBJ1-1; a weak D match, TRBD1 (5 bases). This CDR3 spans 15 amino acids. Trimming removed 3 bases from V and 5 bases from J, with 16 bases in between. Germline CDR1 and CDR2: SGHTA and FQGNSA. CDR3 DNA: TGTGCCAGCAGCTTGTTCCCGGGGGGTAAAACTGAAGCTTTCTTT. It is translated as CASSLFPGGKTEAFF.

V and J are TRBV11-3 and TRBJ2-1; D is unclear. Trimming removed 0 bases at V and 4 bases at J, with 10 bases between. CDR3 size: 15 residues. CDR1 and CDR2 from the germline V gene are SGHNT and YENEEA. CDR3: CASSLESGPYNEQFF. CDR3 DNA: TGTGCCAGCAGCTTAGAGTCGGGTCCTTACAATGAGCAGTTCTTC. Based on the CDR3 plus reference TRBV11-3 and TRBJ2-1, the full variable domain is EAGVVQSPRYKIIEKKQPVAFWCNPISGHNTLYWYLQNLGQGPELLIRYENEEAVDDSQLPKDRFSAERLKGVDSTLKIQPAELGDSAVYLCASSLESGPYNEQFFGPGTRLTVL.

The chain uses TRBV11-2 and TRBJ1-5; a possible D gene is TRBD1 (5 bases). This CDR3 contains 14 residues. Germline CDR1 reads SGHAT; CDR2 reads FQNNGV. Trimming removed 5 bases from V and 8 bases from J, with 16 bases in between. This CDR3 is CASSQERGSEPQHF. CDR3 in DNA: TGTGCCAGCAGCCAAGAGCGGGGGTCGGAGCCCCAGCATTTT. The complete variable domain, with remaining parts taken from reference TRBV11-2 and TRBJ1-5, reads EAGVAQSPRYKIIEKRQSVAFWCNPISGHATLYWYQQILGQGPKLLIQFQNNGVVDDSQLPKDRFSAERLKGVDSTLKIQPAKLEDSAVYLCASSQERGSEPQHFGDGTRLSIL.

V usage is TRBV30 and J usage is TRBJ1-4, with D perhaps matching TRBD1 (5 bases). V was clipped by 2 bases and J by 13 bases, with 23 bases between them. The CDR3 sequence is 15 residues long. CDR1 and CDR2 from the germline V gene are GTSNPN and SVGIG (reference sequence). In DNA form, the CDR3 reads TGTGCCTGGAGTCCGACTCCGGGGCCGAAATTAGGACTGTTTTTT. It yields the protein CAWSPTPGPKLGLFF.

The chain carries TRBV7-2 and TRBJ1-6, with D hard to call. Deletions cut 6 bases from V and 0 bases from J, with 15 bases between. The CDR3 totals 17 residues. Germline V CDR1 and CDR2: SGHTA, FQGNSA. The CDR3 DNA reads TGTGCCAGCAGTCCCGGAGGGCTGAGCTCCTATAATTCACCCCTCCACTTT. Translated, it gives CASSPGGLSSYNSPLHF.

The V gene is TRBV21-1, the J gene TRBJ2-1. TRBV21-1 is deemed a pseudogene. The CDR3 totals 16 residues. DNA for the CDR3: TGTGCCAGCAGCAAACAAGGGCCCAGCTCCTACAATGAGCAGTTCTTC. This codes for CASSKQGPSSYNEQFF.